This TCR beta chain derives from a study of cytomegalovirus exposure and HLA in healthy donors. The CDR3 extends over 13 amino acids. Trimming cost V 0 bases and J 8 bases, with 5 bases left between them. Germline CDR1 SGHVS, CDR2 FQNEAQ. Some clones are missing from TCRdb's copy, which holds only in-frame ones; the method was immunoSEQ multiplex PCR. The profile shows 120,000 or so clones, more than 75% of them singletons. Study results and caveats: Specificity of a few CMV-associated chains for CMV antigens was verified in vitro. Cytomegalovirus-associated status was assigned to approximately 160 TCR beta chains. Rare TCR sequences dominated, though some public TCRs recurred in many donors.

On this clone itself: Its antigen remains unknown.

Specimen: PBMCs. The receptor's source is a man aged 18 to 30 in good health and CMV-seronegative. This chain joins TRBV7-8 and TRBJ1-6; D uncertain. CDR3 DNA: TGTGCCAGCAGCTTAGCGATAGATTCACCCCTCCACTTT. Protein sequence: CASSLAIDSPLHF.